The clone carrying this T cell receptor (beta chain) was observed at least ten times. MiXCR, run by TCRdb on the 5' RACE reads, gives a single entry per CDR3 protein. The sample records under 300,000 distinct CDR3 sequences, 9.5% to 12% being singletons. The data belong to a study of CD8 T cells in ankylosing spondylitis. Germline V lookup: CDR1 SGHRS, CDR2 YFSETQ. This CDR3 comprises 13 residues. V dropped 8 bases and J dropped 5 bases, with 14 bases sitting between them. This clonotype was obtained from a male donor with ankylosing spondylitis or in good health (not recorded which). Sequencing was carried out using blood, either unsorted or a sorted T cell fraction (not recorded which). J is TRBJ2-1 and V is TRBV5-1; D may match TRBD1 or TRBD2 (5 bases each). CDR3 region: CASREGNHNEQFF. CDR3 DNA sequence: TGCGCCAGTCGTGAGGGGAATCACAATGAGCAGTTCTTC.